Sequencing of this T cell receptor (beta chain) was carried out in a study of blood T cell repertoires in COVID-19. Across the whole study: Sources were T cells, B-cell-depleted T cells, or PBMCs; the material itself was cDNA or gDNA.

With 10 bases clipped from V and 0 bases from J, the junction kept 9 bases outside the gene matches. The CDR3 is 16 amino acids. The V gene's germline CDR1 is MNHEY and CDR2 SMNVEV (reference sequence). The table came from immunoSEQ multiplex PCR; TCRdb's copy has only in-frame clones and leaves some out. The table lists 70,000 or so clones, over 80% of them singletons. The clonotype comes from a human donor in a cohort sampled during active COVID-19. This chain connects TRBV27 to TRBJ2-6; 7 nucleotides align to TRBD2. The sequenced material came from peripheral blood. The CDR3 protein is CAIGGRADSGANVLTF. In DNA form, the CDR3 reads TGTGCCATCGGGGGGAGGGCGGACTCTGGGGCCAACGTCCTGACTTTC.